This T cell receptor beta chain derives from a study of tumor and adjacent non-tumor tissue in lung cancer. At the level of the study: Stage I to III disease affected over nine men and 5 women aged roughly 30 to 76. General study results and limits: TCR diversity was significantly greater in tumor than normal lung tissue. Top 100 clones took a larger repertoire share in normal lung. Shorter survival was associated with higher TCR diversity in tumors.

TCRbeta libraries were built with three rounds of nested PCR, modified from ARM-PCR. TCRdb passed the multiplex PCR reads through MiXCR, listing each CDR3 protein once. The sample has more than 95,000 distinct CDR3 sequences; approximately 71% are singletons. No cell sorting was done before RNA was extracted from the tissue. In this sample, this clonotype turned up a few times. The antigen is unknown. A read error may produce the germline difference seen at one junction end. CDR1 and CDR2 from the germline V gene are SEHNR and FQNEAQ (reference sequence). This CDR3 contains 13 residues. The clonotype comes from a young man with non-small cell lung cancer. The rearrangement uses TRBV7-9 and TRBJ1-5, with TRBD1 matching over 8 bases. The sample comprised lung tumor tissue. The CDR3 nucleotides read TGTGCCAGGAGCTCGGACAGGGATCAGCCCCAGCATTTT. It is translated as CARSSDRDQPQHF.